This record covers a single T cell receptor beta chain. Its specificity is not known. V dropped 4 bases and J dropped 3; count of bases not matched to a gene: 5. There are 15 residues in the CDR3. CDR1 and CDR2 (germline): SGHRS, YFSETQ. The sample is drawn from a study of cytomegalovirus exposure and HLA in healthy donors. Overall study results and limits: Previous analysis showed most TCR beta V segments were productive about 90% or about 30% of the time. CMV serostatus was the sole immune exposure data available.

With 60 Vbeta and 13 Jbeta primers, the PCR was carried out. The assay was immunoSEQ multiplex PCR, and TCRdb's table has in-frame clones only and misses some. Of approximately 190,000 clones detected, more than 9.5% appear once; the ten largest clones hold over 6.5%. This clonotype originated in a middle-aged man in good health and CMV-seropositive. The sequenced sample was PBMCs. The gene calls are TRBV5-1 and TRBJ2-2, with TRBD1 identical over 8 bases. In DNA form, the CDR3 reads TGCGCCAGCAGCACCGGGACAGGTCACACCGGGGAGCTGTTTTTT. Residues: CASSTGTGHTGELFF.